This entry features one TCR beta chain sequence. These data belong to a study of blood T cell repertoires in COVID-19. For the study at large: Spain, Italy and the United States supplied samples that represented acute and convalescent COVID-19. The cDNA or gDNA used as material had been derived from T cells, B-cell-depleted T cells, or PBMCs.

CDR1 SGHKS and CDR2 YYEKEE come from the germline V gene (reference sequence). CDR3 length equals 14 residues. V gave up 3 bases and J gave up 8 bases; unmatched junction bases: 7. Clones were read by immunoSEQ multiplex PCR, and TCRdb kept only the in-frame ones, dropping some. The sample yields some 260,000 clones, roughly 82% seen once. The gene calls are TRBV5-5 and TRBJ1-3, with 8 bases aligning to TRBD1. The sample was peripheral blood. The sequence was collected from a woman aged 80 or over with active or convalescent COVID-19. The CDR3 DNA reads TGTGCCAGCAGCTGGCAGGACAGGGCATACACCATATATTTT. Amino acid sequence: CASSWQDRAYTIYF.